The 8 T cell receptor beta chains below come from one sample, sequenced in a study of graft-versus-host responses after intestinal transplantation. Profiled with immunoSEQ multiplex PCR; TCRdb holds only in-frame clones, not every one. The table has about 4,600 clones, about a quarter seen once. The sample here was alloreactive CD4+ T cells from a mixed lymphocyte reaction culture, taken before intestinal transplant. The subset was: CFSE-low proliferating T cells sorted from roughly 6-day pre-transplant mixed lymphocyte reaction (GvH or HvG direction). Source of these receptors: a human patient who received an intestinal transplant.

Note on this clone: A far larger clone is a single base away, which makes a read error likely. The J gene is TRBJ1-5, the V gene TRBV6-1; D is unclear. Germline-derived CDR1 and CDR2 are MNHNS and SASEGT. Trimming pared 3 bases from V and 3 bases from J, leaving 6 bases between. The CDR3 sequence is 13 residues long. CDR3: CASSDRLNQPQHF. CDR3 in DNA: TGTGCCAGCAGTGACAGGCTCAATCAGCCCCAGCATTTT.

CDR3 loop: CASRGQGLGTEAFF. CDR3 nucleotides: TGTGCCAGCAGGGGACAGGGCCTCGGGACTGAAGCTTTCTTT. V and J are TRBV2 and TRBJ1-1, with TRBD1 matching over 9 bases. CDR1 and CDR2 from the germline V gene are SNHLY and FYNNEI. The CDR3 contains 14 residues. V was clipped by 6 bases and J by 5 bases; unmatched bases: 7.

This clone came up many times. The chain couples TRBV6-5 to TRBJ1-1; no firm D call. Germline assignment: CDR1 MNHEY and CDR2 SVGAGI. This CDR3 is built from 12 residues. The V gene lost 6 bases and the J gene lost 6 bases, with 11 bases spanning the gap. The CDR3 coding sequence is TGTGCCAGCAGGAATCGCGTCGCTGAAGCTTTCTTT. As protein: CASRNRVAEAFF.

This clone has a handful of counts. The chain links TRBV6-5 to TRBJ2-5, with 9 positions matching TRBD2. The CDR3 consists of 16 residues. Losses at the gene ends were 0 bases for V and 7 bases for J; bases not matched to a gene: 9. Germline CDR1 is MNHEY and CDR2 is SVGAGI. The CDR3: CASSYSGGGGLGTQYF. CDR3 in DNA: TGTGCCAGCAGTTACTCAGGCGGGGGGGGCCTGGGGACCCAGTACTTC.

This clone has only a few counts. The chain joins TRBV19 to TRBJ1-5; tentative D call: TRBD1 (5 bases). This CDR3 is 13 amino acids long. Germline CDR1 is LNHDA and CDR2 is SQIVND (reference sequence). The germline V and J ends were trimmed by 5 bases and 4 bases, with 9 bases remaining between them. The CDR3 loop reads CASSGQTNQPQHF. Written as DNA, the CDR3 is TGTGCCAGTAGTGGACAAACGAATCAGCCCCAGCATTTT.

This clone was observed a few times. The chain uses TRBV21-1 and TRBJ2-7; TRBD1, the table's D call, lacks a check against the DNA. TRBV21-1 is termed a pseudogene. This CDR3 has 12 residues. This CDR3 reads CASSKGQNEQYF. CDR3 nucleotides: TGTGCCAGCAGCAAAGGTCAGAACGAGCAGTACTTC.

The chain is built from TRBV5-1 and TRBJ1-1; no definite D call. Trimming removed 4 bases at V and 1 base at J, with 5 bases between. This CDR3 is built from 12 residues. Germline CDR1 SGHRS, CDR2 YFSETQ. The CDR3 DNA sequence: TGCGCCAGCAGCCCAGGGAACACTGAAGCTTTCTTT. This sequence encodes CASSPGNTEAFF.

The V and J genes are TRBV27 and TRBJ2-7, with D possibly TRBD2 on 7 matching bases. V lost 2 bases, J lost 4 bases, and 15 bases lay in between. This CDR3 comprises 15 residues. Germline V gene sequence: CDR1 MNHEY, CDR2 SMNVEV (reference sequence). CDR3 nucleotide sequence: TGTGCCAGCAGTTTAATCGGGGGGCCCGGGTACGAGCAGTACTTC. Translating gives CASSLIGGPGYEQYF.